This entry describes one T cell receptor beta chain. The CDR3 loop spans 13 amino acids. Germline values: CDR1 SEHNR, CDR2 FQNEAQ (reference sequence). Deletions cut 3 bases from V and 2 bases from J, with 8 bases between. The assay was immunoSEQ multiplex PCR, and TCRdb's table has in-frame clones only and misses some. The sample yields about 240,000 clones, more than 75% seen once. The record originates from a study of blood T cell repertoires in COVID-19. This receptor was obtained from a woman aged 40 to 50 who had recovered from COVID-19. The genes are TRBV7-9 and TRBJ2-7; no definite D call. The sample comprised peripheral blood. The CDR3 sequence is CASSLGSPYEQYF. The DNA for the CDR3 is TGTGCCAGCAGCTTGGGCAGCCCCTACGAGCAGTACTTC.